Following are 4 T cell receptor beta chains from one sample sequenced in a study of T cells in Graves' hyperthyroidism and ophthalmopathy. What was amplified from RNA transcripts were TCR beta CDR3 regions. Researchers ran a first-round RT-PCR on the TCR CDR3 using the HTBI primer set. TCRdb reprocessed the multiplex PCR reads with MiXCR, giving one entry per CDR3 protein. The data contain 300,000 to 450,000 distinct CDR3 sequences, around 20% of them singletons. The sequenced material came from blood. These receptors were obtained from a man younger than 35 with Graves' ophthalmopathy.

This clonotype was detected ten times or more. The gene calls are TRBV12-3 or TRBV12-4 and TRBJ1-5; 7 bases line up with TRBD1. The J segment lost 3 bases and the V segment lost 6 bases, leaving 8 bases of the junction unmatched. This CDR3 is built from 15 residues. CDR3 residues: CASSFGTAPNQPQHF. The CDR3, as DNA: TGTGCCAGCAGCTTCGGGACAGCCCCCAATCAGCCCCAGCATTTT.

At least ten counts were recorded for this clonotype. The chain carries TRBV27 and TRBJ2-3; D possibly corresponds to TRBD2 (6 bases). CDR3 length: 16 residues. Trimming cost V 7 bases and J 5 bases, with 22 bases left between them. Germline V lookup: CDR1 MNHEY, CDR2 SMNVEV (reference sequence). CDR3 region: CASIKIAGRLGDTQYF. The CDR3 bases are TGTGCCAGCATCAAAATCGCGGGGCGCTTGGGAGATACGCAGTATTTT.

This clonotype was counted ten times or more. The chain has TRBV11-2 and TRBJ2-5; D tentatively reads TRBD1 or TRBD2 (5 bases each). CDR1 and CDR2 (germline): SGHAT, FQNNGV. Trimming removed 6 bases at V and 3 bases at J, with 11 bases between. The CDR3 length is 13 residues. CDR3 protein: CASRPGTEETQYF. Written as DNA, the CDR3 is TGTGCCAGCAGACCCGGGACGGAAGAGACCCAGTACTTC.

The table lists this clonotype with a few counts. The CDR3, as DNA: TGCAGTGCGGGACAAAACAATCAGCCCCAGCATTTT. As protein: CSAGQNNQPQHF. The chain is built from TRBV20-1 and TRBJ1-5, with TRBD1 as a possible D gene (6 bases). Between the trimmed V and J ends, which lost 6 bases and 3 bases, there was a span of 9 bases. Germline V gives CDR1 DFQATT, CDR2 SNEGSKA (reference sequence). This CDR3 has 12 amino acids.